This TCR beta chain is from a study of cytomegalovirus exposure and HLA in healthy donors. The V end lost 4 bases, the J end lost 5 bases, and 8 bases lay between the germline ends. CDR3 length: 12 residues. Germline V gene sequence: CDR1 MNHEY, CDR2 SVGAGI. The PCR contained 60 Vbeta and 13 Jbeta primers. Sequenced by immunoSEQ multiplex PCR; TCRdb stores in-frame clones only, minus some. Of about 83,000 clones listed, 70% to 75% were seen once; the top ten hold roughly 4.2%. The TCR originated in a man aged 55 to 69 in good health and CMV-seronegative. The sample was PBMCs. This chain joins TRBV6-5 and TRBJ1-2; no definite D call. The CDR3 spells CASSSLSYGYTF. DNA for the CDR3: TGTGCCAGCAGTTCCCTCTCGTATGGCTACACCTTC.